A single sample is the source of the 7 T cell receptor beta chains below, sequenced in a study of T cell changes during pregnancy in multiple sclerosis. Profiled with immunoSEQ multiplex PCR; TCRdb holds only in-frame clones, not every one. The sample has tens of thousands of clones, 75% to 95% seen once. The specimen was CD4+ T cells from peripheral blood mononuclear cells, collected before pregnancy. The receptors stem from a female donor with multiple sclerosis, enrolled in a pregnancy study.

This clone was observed a few times. The V and J genes are TRBV28 and TRBJ2-4, with no clear D. The CDR3 spans 14 residues. CDR1 is MDHEN and CDR2 is SYDVKM in the germline V gene. V gave up 3 bases and J gave up 0 bases, with 6 bases separating them. This CDR3 reads CASSLSGAKNIQYF. The CDR3 nucleotides are TGTGCCAGCAGTTTGTCGGGAGCCAAAAACATTCAGTACTTC.

The rearrangement uses TRBV5-8 and TRBJ2-1; 7 bases are shared with TRBD2. CDR1 and CDR2 (germline): SGHTS, YDEGEE. V lost 0 bases, J lost 6 bases, and 6 bases stayed unmatched. This CDR3 contains 15 residues. The DNA of the CDR3 is TGTGCCAGCAGCTTGGGGCTAGCGGCCTTCAATGAGCAGTTCTTC. This codes for CASSLGLAAFNEQFF.

This rearrangement joins TRBV29-1 to TRBJ1-3, with 8 bases fitting TRBD1. Germline-derived CDR1 and CDR2 are SQVTM and ANQGSEA. This CDR3 contains 13 residues. Trimming at V came to 4 bases and at J to 1 base, leaving 0 bases not matched to a gene. This CDR3 is CSVGTGSGNTIYF. The CDR3 DNA is TGCAGCGTTGGGACAGGGTCTGGAAACACCATATATTTT.

V and J are TRBV27 and TRBJ2-3; D unresolved. The CDR3 runs 16 residues. Germline V lookup: CDR1 MNHEY, CDR2 SMNVEV (reference sequence). Trimming removed 6 bases at V and 1 base at J, with 17 bases between. The CDR3 nucleotides are TGTGCCAGCAGCCGCAGACTCTCACTTCGCACAGATACGCAGTATTTT. It specifies CASSRRLSLRTDTQYF.

The chain joins TRBV28 to TRBJ2-1; 9 nucleotides line up with TRBD1. V lost 5 bases and J lost 7; bases outside the gene matches: 9. CDR3 length equals 15 residues. In germline, CDR1 is MDHEN, CDR2 SYDVKM. The CDR3 nucleotides read TGTGCCAGCAGTCCTGAGTGGACAGGGGAAAATGAGCAGTTCTTC. Translated, it gives CASSPEWTGENEQFF.

The chain has TRBV11-3 and TRBJ2-3; 11 bases line up with TRBD1. The CDR3 loop spans 14 amino acids. The V gene's germline CDR1 is SGHNT and CDR2 YENEEA. The V and J ends lost 4 bases and 5 bases, in that order; junction bases with no gene match: 2. The CDR3 reads CASSSGTGGDTQYF. For the CDR3, the DNA is TGTGCCAGCAGCTCCGGGACAGGGGGAGATACGCAGTATTTT.

A single count supports this clone. V gene TRBV19 combines with J gene TRBJ1-1; 10 bases agree with TRBD1. The length of the CDR3 is 19 residues. Germline CDR1 and CDR2: LNHDA and SQIVND (reference sequence). V lost 6 bases to trimming and J lost 0 bases; unmatched junction nucleotides: 16. CDR3 sequence reads: CASRGNPNRDRGMNTEAFF. The CDR3 DNA reads TGTGCCAGTAGAGGAAATCCCAACCGGGACAGGGGAATGAACACTGAAGCTTTCTTT.